The next 28 T cell receptor beta chains were all read from a single sample in a study of cytomegalovirus exposure and HLA in healthy donors. The PCR contained 60 Vbeta and 13 Jbeta primers. Profiled with immunoSEQ multiplex PCR; TCRdb holds only in-frame clones, not every one. The sample consists of about 160,000 clones, approximately 80% of them appearing once. Sequenced input: PBMCs. These receptors were collected from a man aged 30 to 39 in good health and CMV-seropositive.

The rearrangement uses TRBV19 and TRBJ2-4, with TRBD1 as a possible D gene (6 bases). In germline, CDR1 is LNHDA, CDR2 SQIVND (reference sequence). The length of the CDR3 is 14 residues. Trimming removed 5 bases at V and 8 bases at J, with 16 bases between. The CDR3 region has the DNA TGTGCCAGTAGTGACCGCAGGGGTGTGGACATTCAGTACTTC. Encoded protein: CASSDRRGVDIQYF.

The rearrangement joins TRBV21-1 to TRBJ2-7; whether TRBD1, the table's D call, matches the DNA was not checked. TRBV21-1 is reported as a pseudogene. The CDR3 spans 15 residues. The chain's CDR3 is CASSKVGPSSYEQYF. For the CDR3, the DNA is TGTGCCAGCAGCAAAGTGGGGCCGAGCTCCTACGAGCAGTACTTC.

In this sample, this clone turned up a few times. This rearrangement joins TRBV10-3 to TRBJ1-6; 10 positions agree with TRBD1. Trimming removed 1 base from V and 10 bases from J; junction bases left unmatched: 7. CDR1 is ENHRY and CDR2 is SYGVKD in the germline V gene. The CDR3 has 16 amino acids. The CDR3 nucleotides are TGTGCCATCAGTGAGTTTAGGGACAGGGGCTTGTCACCCCTCCACTTT. Residues: CAISEFRDRGLSPLHF.

The chain employs TRBV30 and TRBJ2-6; 10 positions match TRBD1. J gave up 0 bases and V 5 bases, and 1 base lay outside the gene matches. Germline V lookup: CDR1 GTSNPN, CDR2 SVGIG (reference sequence). This CDR3 region has 15 residues. The CDR3 sequence is CAWGQGVSGANVLTF. For the CDR3, the DNA is TGTGCCTGGGGACAGGGGGTCTCTGGGGCCAACGTCCTGACTTTC.

CDR3 amino acids: CAISDWPGGNYGYTF. The CDR3, as DNA: TGTGCCATCAGTGACTGGCCAGGGGGCAACTATGGCTACACCTTC. The rearrangement joins TRBV10-3 to TRBJ1-2, with TRBD1 matching over 8 bases. CDR3 length: 15 amino acids. The V gene's germline CDR1 is ENHRY and CDR2 SYGVKD. V gave up 3 bases and J gave up 2 bases; unmatched junction bases: 5.

V usage is TRBV19 and J usage is TRBJ2-7; 7 nucleotides align to TRBD1. Germline V gives CDR1 LNHDA, CDR2 SQIVND (reference sequence). This CDR3 is built from 14 residues. Germline trimming cut 6 bases from V and 0 bases from J; bases unmatched to any gene: 5. The CDR3 DNA sequence: TGTGCCAGTAGACCGGGACAGAGCTCCTACGAGCAGTACTTC. Translating gives CASRPGQSSYEQYF.

The rearrangement links TRBV23-1 to TRBJ2-4; D perhaps matches TRBD1 (6 bases). TRBV23-1 is reported as an ORF; its role is uncertain. The V and J ends lost 0 bases and 0 bases respectively, with 27 bases between them. The CDR3 extends over 22 amino acids. CDR3 loop: CASSQSMIGKMPGHRAKNIQYF. CDR3 DNA sequence: TGCGCCAGCAGTCAATCGATGATTGGAAAGATGCCGGGACACAGAGCCAAAAACATTCAGTACTTC.

This clone was seen a single time. This sequence joins TRBV11-2 and TRBJ1-6; no definite D call. The V gene's germline CDR1 is SGHAT and CDR2 FQNNGV. This CDR3 is 15 amino acids long. Trimming left V 0 bases short and J 8 bases short, with 11 bases between. CDR3 in DNA: TGTGCCAGCAGCTTAGATCAGACAACCCATTCACCCCTCCACTTT. Translating gives CASSLDQTTHSPLHF.

The chain employs TRBV7-3 and TRBJ2-2, with a possible D match to TRBD2 (5 bases). Germline V gene lookup returns CDR1 SGHTA and CDR2 FQGTGA. The CDR3 has 14 residues. V dropped 7 bases and J dropped 0 bases, with 9 bases sitting between them. The CDR3 DNA follows: TGTGCCAGCACGAAGGGAGCGAACACCGGGGAGCTGTTTTTT. It yields the protein CASTKGANTGELFF.

The V call is TRBV10-3, the J call TRBJ2-3; a weak D match, TRBD2 (7 bases). Germline V CDR1 and CDR2: ENHRY, SYGVKD. Trimming removed 0 bases at V and 0 bases at J, with 10 bases between. The CDR3 spans 16 residues. CDR3 coding DNA: TGTGCCATCAGTGAGTCCCGGGGGGCTAGCACAGATACGCAGTATTTT. This sequence encodes CAISESRGASTDTQYF.

This clone was detected only a few times. The CDR3 spells CATSRGGHPLFF. The DNA of the CDR3 is TGTGCCACCAGCAGAGGGGGACACCCCCTGTTTTTT. The chain links TRBV15 to TRBJ1-4, with D possibly being TRBD1 (6 bases). The V end was cut by 1 base, the J end by 14 bases, with 11 bases between. The CDR3 totals 12 residues. The germline CDR1 and CDR2 sequences are LNHNV and YYDKDF (reference sequence).

The chain recombines TRBV4-1 with TRBJ2-2; D is undetermined. The CDR3 is 15 amino acids. V gave up 3 bases and J gave up 0 bases, with 8 bases separating them. Germline V gives CDR1 MGHRA, CDR2 YSYEKL. The DNA for the CDR3 is TGCGCCAGCAGCCAGGTGATAGCGAACACCGGGGAGCTGTTTTTT. Translation gives CASSQVIANTGELFF.

The chain combines TRBV6-5 with TRBJ1-6; no clear D gene. Trimming stripped 6 bases from V and 4 bases from J, with 10 bases between. CDR1 is MNHEY and CDR2 is SVGAGI in the germline V gene. The CDR3 length is 14 residues. Written as DNA, the CDR3 is TGTGCCAGCAGCTCGACGGAGTATAATTCACCCCTCCACTTT. Protein: CASSSTEYNSPLHF.

The V call is TRBV4-3, the J call TRBJ1-4, with D maybe TRBD1 (5 bases). CDR3 length: 14 amino acids. Trimming cost V 1 base and J 7 bases, with 10 bases left between them. CDR1 and CDR2 (germline): LGHNA, YSLEER. CDR3 protein: CASSQVRGGEKLFF. The CDR3 DNA reads TGCGCCAGCAGCCAAGTCCGGGGGGGTGAAAAACTGTTTTTT.

The V gene is TRBV27, the J gene TRBJ1-2; 12 bases fit TRBD1. Germline trimming cut 5 bases from V and 6 bases from J; bases unmatched to any gene: 7. CDR3 length: 15 residues. CDR1 is MNHEY and CDR2 is SMNVEV in the germline V gene (reference sequence). The CDR3 region is CASSLRGQGADGYTF. The CDR3 nucleotides read TGTGCCAGCAGTCTACGGGGACAGGGGGCAGATGGCTACACCTTC.

This chain connects TRBV7-9 to TRBJ1-4, with unresolved D. Germline V gene data show CDR1 as SEHNR and CDR2 as FQNEAQ (reference sequence). The CDR3 spans 14 residues. With 5 bases removed from V and 4 bases from J, the gap between germline ends came to 11 bases. The CDR3 here is CASSQAQDNEKLFF. The CDR3 nucleotides read TGTGCCAGCAGCCAGGCTCAGGATAATGAAAAACTGTTTTTT.

The J gene is TRBJ1-3, the V gene TRBV18; TRBD1 matches 9 bases. V shed 5 bases, J shed 0 bases, and the junction held 11 bases outside the gene matches. CDR3 length equals 18 residues. Germline CDR1 and CDR2: KGHSH and LQKENI. In nucleotides, the CDR3 is TGTGCCAGCTCATCCTGGGACAGGGTGGGGATCTCTGGAAACACCATATATTTT. This encodes CASSSWDRVGISGNTIYF.

This chain connects TRBV5-1 to TRBJ2-1; D may be TRBD1 (7 bases). This CDR3 is 12 amino acids long. Germline loops: CDR1 SGHRS, CDR2 YFSETQ. The ends were cut back, 3 bases at V and 15 bases at J, with 16 bases in the middle. CDR3 protein: CASSSGGGWSFF. The CDR3 DNA reads as TGCGCCAGCAGCTCCGGAGGGGGCTGGTCGTTCTTC.

The genes are TRBV4-1 and TRBJ2-2; D perhaps matches TRBD1 (5 bases). Germline V gives CDR1 MGHRA, CDR2 YSYEKL. The V end lost 2 bases, the J end lost 6 bases, and 16 bases lay between the germline ends. This CDR3 comprises 16 residues. CDR3 loop: CASSQMGQGRPGELFF. The CDR3 region has the DNA TGCGCCAGCAGCCAAATGGGGCAGGGTAGACCCGGGGAGCTGTTTTTT.

The CDR3 sequence: CATSRGMNTEAFF. CDR3 sequence (DNA): TGTGCAACCAGCCGGGGAATGAACACTGAAGCTTTCTTT. The chain has TRBV30 and TRBJ1-1; D not resolved. The CDR3 runs to 13 residues. Looked up from germline, CDR1 is GTSNPN and CDR2 is SVGIG (reference sequence).

This chain connects TRBV2 to TRBJ2-1; no definite D call. CDR1 and CDR2 from the germline V gene are SNHLY and FYNNEI. The CDR3 runs to 11 residues. V gave up 3 bases and J gave up 9 bases, with 6 bases separating them. The CDR3 here is CASSDPGEQFF. The DNA for the CDR3 is TGTGCCAGCAGTGATCCAGGTGAGCAGTTCTTC.

This chain uses TRBV2 with TRBJ2-7; tentative D call: TRBD1 (6 bases). Germline-derived CDR1 and CDR2 are SNHLY and FYNNEI. The V gene lost 10 bases and the J gene lost 3 bases, with 13 bases spanning the gap. This CDR3 has 12 residues. CDR3 protein: CAIRDTRYEQYF. Here the CDR3 DNA reads TGTGCCATTCGGGACACCCGCTACGAGCAGTACTTC.

This chain joins TRBV7-2 and TRBJ2-2; 7 bases map to TRBD2. CDR3 length: 17 amino acids. V shed 5 bases, J shed 0 bases, and the junction held 9 bases outside the gene matches. CDR1 and CDR2 from the germline V gene are SGHTA and FQGNSA. CDR3 DNA: TGTGCCAGCAGCAACCCCCTAGCGGAAGCGAACACCGGGGAGCTGTTTTTT. This translates into CASSNPLAEANTGELFF.

The CDR3: CASSLLQGRSTDTQYF. The CDR3 nucleotides are TGCGCCAGCAGCCTACTACAGGGAAGGAGCACAGATACGCAGTATTTT. This chain links TRBV5-1 with TRBJ2-3; tentative D call: TRBD1 (6 bases). Germline-derived CDR1 and CDR2 are SGHRS and YFSETQ. V lost 4 bases, J lost 0 bases, and 15 bases lay in between. The CDR3 is made up of 16 amino acids.

J is TRBJ1-1 and V is TRBV9, with unresolved D. Germline V gene lookup returns CDR1 SGDLS and CDR2 YYNGEE. This CDR3 is 11 amino acids long. The germline V and J ends were trimmed by 7 bases and 5 bases, with 9 bases remaining between them. CDR3 loop: CASPGSTEAFF. CDR3 DNA sequence: TGTGCCAGCCCCGGGAGTACTGAAGCTTTCTTT. The whole variable domain, remainder taken from reference TRBV9 and TRBJ1-1, is DSGVTQTPKHLITATGQRVTLRCSPRSGDLSVYWYQQSLDQGLQFLIQYYNGEERAKGNILERFSAQQFPDLHSELNLSSLELGDSALYFCASPGSTEAFFGQGTRLTVV.

This rearrangement joins TRBV5-1 to TRBJ2-5, with D possibly being TRBD1 (6 bases). Germline CDR1 is SGHRS and CDR2 is YFSETQ. The V gene lost 4 bases and the J gene lost 2 bases, with 18 bases spanning the gap. CDR3 length: 16 residues. The CDR3 DNA reads TGCGCCAGCAGCCGTAACACCTGGGGGCGGCAAGAGACCCAGTACTTC. It translates to CASSRNTWGRQETQYF.

This chain connects TRBV10-3 to TRBJ2-5; D might be TRBD1 (5 bases). The V gene's germline CDR1 is ENHRY and CDR2 SYGVKD. This CDR3 has 18 amino acids. V lost 0 bases to trimming and J lost 5 bases, with 22 bases between them. As DNA, the CDR3 is TGTGCCATCAGTGAGTCGAACTATCAGGGATTGATCGGTGAGACCCAGTACTTC. Protein sequence: CAISESNYQGLIGETQYF.

The chain couples TRBV27 to TRBJ1-5; unclear D gene. Germline loops: CDR1 MNHEY, CDR2 SMNVEV (reference sequence). The CDR3 is 10 amino acids. Trimming stripped 2 bases from V and 9 bases from J, with 2 bases between. In nucleotides, the CDR3 is TGTGCCAGCAGTTTACGGCCCCAGCATTTT. Translating gives CASSLRPQHF.